This T cell receptor beta chain was sequenced during a study of blood T cell repertoires in COVID-19 (TCRdb year 2020). Regarding the research as a whole: The collaborator samples originated in the United States, Italy and Spain and spanned the acute and convalescent phases of COVID-19. The repertoires were made available in a free public database intended to serve as a resource for research on the immune response to SARS-CoV-2. The prospective study material was composed of cDNA or gDNA derived from T cells, B-cell-depleted T cells, or PBMCs. The samples were drawn from two sources: the first 160 participants of the ongoing ImmuneRACE study, and 1,254 subjects contributed by 6 global collaborators. Where available, HLA class I and class II types were obtained from metadata supplied by the sample provider rather than from assay-based typing. Deeply sampled blood TCRbeta repertoires from subjects exposed to, actively infected with, or recovered from COVID-19 were included in the dataset. Nearly every sample came with metadata listing a de-identified subject ID, COVID-19 status, age in years and sex. What the authors observed across the whole study: The amount of clinical and demographic metadata varied by source and participant and was provided uncurated.

TCRbeta CDR3 regions were amplified from genomic DNA by means of the immunoSEQ Assay, a bias-controlled multiplex PCR. In the source study's methods: Nucleated cell counts per sample were estimated from amplification of reference gene primers within the assay. To quantify the absolute abundance of each unique TCRbeta CDR3 rearrangement, sequence reads were collapsed and filtered. For each sample, productive Simpson clonality was calculated as the square root of Simpson's diversity index across productive rearrangements. The table was pulled from immuneACCESS by TCRdb, which kept in-frame rearrangements only. Such tables lose some clones; where checked, under half of the loss comes from unresolved V genes, and the rest has no known cause. D and trimming were read from the DNA, whereas the V and J calls and clone size are those reported in that table. The sample yields roughly 160,000 clones; 88% were counted once. Clones ranked in the top ten supply more than 25% of the sample.

This clone appeared a few times. No antigen is known for it. One base away there is no much larger clone; base qualities are not given. The collaborating institutions used their own protocols to collect whole blood in K2EDTA tubes. Collaborator samples were shipped for TCRbeta analysis as frozen whole blood, isolated PBMCs, or DNA extracted from either sample type. The specimen sequenced was peripheral blood. The sequence was obtained from a man between 60 and 75 years old with acute or convalescent COVID-19.

The sequence in DNA is TGTGCCAGCAGTTTACGACTAGCGGTTAGCACAGATACGCAGTATTTT. Its protein is CASSLRLAVSTDTQYF. Recombination connected TRBV27 to TRBJ2-3; TRBD2 matches 9 bases in the middle. V and J are trimmed by 2 bases and 0 bases, and the gene matches miss 3 bases of the junction. From a lookup of the germline V gene (reference sequence), CDR1 and CDR2 are MNHEY and SMNVEV. The CDR3 spans 16 residues, from the cysteine through the phenylalanine. Of the read, only the CDR3 DNA is kept; its 48 bases are in frame from base 1.